This passage covers 26 T cell receptor beta chains from one sample sequenced in a study of response to subunit inactivated influenza vaccine. TCRdb passed the RT-PCR reads through MiXCR, listing each CDR3 protein once. The repertoire holds roughly 630,000 distinct CDR3 sequences, with around 13% as singletons. This specimen consisted of PBMCs from blood, obtained 14 days before vaccination. Receptors originate from a man aged 50 to 60 who received an inactivated influenza vaccine.

This clonotype was recorded a few times. CDR3 DNA: TGTGCCAGTTCCCCCGCTGCGGTCAGCTCACACACCGGGGAGCTGTTTTTT. Translated, it gives CASSPAAVSSHTGELFF. The J gene is TRBJ2-2, the V gene TRBV28; D unclear. The CDR3 sequence is 17 residues long. Germline lookup yields CDR1 MDHEN and CDR2 SYDVKM. Trimming took off 9 bases at V and 3 bases at J, with 23 bases between the two ends.

This clonotype was counted between two and nine times. The chain recombines TRBV2 with TRBJ2-5; tentative D call: TRBD2 (6 bases). V was clipped by 11 bases and J by 5 bases, with 18 bases between them. CDR1 and CDR2 (germline): SNHLY, FYNNEI. The CDR3 covers 13 residues. The CDR3 nucleotides read TGTGCCGCTCGGGGGAATATAGTTGAGACCCAGTACTTC. It is translated as CAARGNIVETQYF.

The chain employs TRBV4-3 and TRBJ1-1, with TRBD1 matching 8 bases. J was trimmed by 1 base and V by 4 bases; bases with no gene match: 8. Germline lookup yields CDR1 LGHNA and CDR2 YSLEER. The CDR3 has 16 amino acids. CDR3 coding DNA: TGCGCCAGCAGCCCCGGGACAGGTCATTCGAACACTGAAGCTTTCTTT. It is translated as CASSPGTGHSNTEAFF.

The chain uses TRBV7-2 and TRBJ2-3; 11 bases match TRBD2. The length of the CDR3 is 17 residues. In germline, CDR1 is SGHTA, CDR2 FQGNSA. V lost 1 base, J lost 2 bases, and 5 bases stayed unmatched. CDR3 sequence reads: CASSLGLAGPATDTQYF. In DNA form, the CDR3 reads TGTGCCAGCAGCTTAGGACTAGCGGGGCCGGCCACAGATACGCAGTATTTT.

The chain combines TRBV10-3 with TRBJ2-7; 8 bases align to TRBD1. The V and J ends lost 4 bases and 8 bases, in that order; junction bases with no gene match: 19. Germline CDR1 ENHRY, CDR2 SYGVKD. CDR3 length: 17 amino acids. CDR3 nucleotide sequence: TGTGCCATCAGTGCCTCAGGGGGCGAGGTGGGGGGCGACCAGCAGTACTTC. Translation: CAISASGGEVGGDQQYF.

This clonotype showed up just a few times. This rearrangement joins TRBV6-2 or TRBV6-3 to TRBJ1-5; D not resolved. Germline V lookup: CDR1 MNHEY, CDR2 SVGEGT. This CDR3 is built from 14 residues. V was clipped by 0 bases and J by 10 bases, with 13 bases between them. Written as DNA, the CDR3 is TGTGCCAGCAGTTACTCGAGACGAAGAGACCCCCAGCATTTT. Its protein product is CASSYSRRRDPQHF.

This clonotype was seen more than once but under ten times. The gene calls are TRBV5-1 and TRBJ2-5, with D unclear. This CDR3 region has 13 residues. CDR1 SGHRS and CDR2 YFSETQ come from the germline V gene. V lost 4 bases and J lost 5, with 12 bases in between. This chain's CDR3 is CASSQTTQETQYF. DNA for the CDR3: TGCGCCAGCAGCCAAACTACCCAGGAGACCCAGTACTTC. Full variable domain (outside the CDR3, taken from reference TRBV5-1 and TRBJ2-5): KAGVTQTPRYLIKTRGQQVTLSCSPISGHRSVSWYQQTPGQGLQFLFEYFSETQRNKGNFPGRFSGRQFSNSRSEMNVSTLELGDSALYLCASSQTTQETQYFGPGTRLLVL.

In this sample, this clonotype turned up a few times. V is TRBV12-3 or TRBV12-4 and J is TRBJ2-7, with D perhaps matching TRBD1 (5 bases). Trimming shortened V by 3 bases and J by 5 bases, and 11 bases separated the two germline ends. The length of the CDR3 is 13 residues. CDR3 DNA sequence: TGTGCCAGCAGTTTCAAGATCAGGGACGAGCAGTACTTC. It encodes CASSFKIRDEQYF.

As to this clonotype: A read error may be the cause here, since a much bigger clone is one base away. The V call is TRBV2, the J call TRBJ1-6; D possibly corresponds to TRBD1 (6 bases). The CDR3 is 14 amino acids. Germline V gives CDR1 SNHLY, CDR2 FYNNEI. CDR3 loop: CASRKTGFNSPPHF. CDR3 DNA sequence: TGTGCCAGCAGAAAGACAGGTTTTAATTCACCCCCCCACTTT. The complete variable domain, with remaining parts taken from reference TRBV2 and TRBJ1-6, reads EPEVTQTPSHQVTQMGQEVILRCVPISNHLYFYWYRQILGQKVEFLVSFYNNEISEKSEIFDDQFSVERPDGSNFTLKIRSTKLEDSAMYFCASRKTGFNSPPHFGNGTRLTVT.

This clonotype has a handful of counts. V usage is TRBV12-3 or TRBV12-4 and J usage is TRBJ1-5; 9 nucleotides match TRBD1. The CDR3 consists of 15 residues. V gave up 7 bases and J gave up 3 bases; unmatched junction bases: 7. In DNA, the CDR3 is TGTGCCAGCAACGAAGGACAGGGGACCAATCAGCCCCAGCATTTT. This translates into CASNEGQGTNQPQHF.

This clonotype has at least ten counts. The CDR3 sequence is CASHLNRLTDTQYF. CDR3 DNA: TGTGCCAGCCACCTTAACAGGCTCACAGATACGCAGTATTTT. The chain is built from TRBV6-2 or TRBV6-3 and TRBJ2-3; D is perhaps TRBD1 (5 bases). This CDR3 spans 14 amino acids. The V gene lost 8 bases and the J gene lost 2 bases, with 14 bases spanning the gap. Germline-derived CDR1 and CDR2 are MNHEY and SVGEGT.

This clonotype was seen a few times. The chain couples TRBV12-3 or TRBV12-4 to TRBJ2-1; unclear D gene. The length of the CDR3 is 13 residues. Trimming stripped 7 bases from V and 10 bases from J, with 17 bases between. The CDR3 loop is CASTEREGGEQFF. The CDR3, as DNA: TGTGCCAGCACCGAACGAGAAGGTGGAGAGCAGTTCTTC.

This clonotype was observed a few times. This rearrangement joins TRBV5-1 to TRBJ1-1; D might be TRBD1 (6 bases). Trimming removed 4 bases at V and 8 bases at J, with 12 bases between. Germline V gives CDR1 SGHRS, CDR2 YFSETQ. This CDR3 is 12 amino acids long. The CDR3 is CASSLSTGEAFF. CDR3 bases: TGCGCCAGCAGCCTATCGACAGGCGAAGCTTTCTTT.

The chain carries TRBV20-1 and TRBJ2-3; 8 bases line up with TRBD2. Germline trimming cut 0 bases from V and 4 bases from J; bases unmatched to any gene: 18. In germline, CDR1 is DFQATT, CDR2 SNEGSKA (reference sequence). The CDR3 sequence is 19 residues long. The CDR3 region has the DNA TGCAGTGCTAGAGATCTAGCGGGCGCTACATGGGAAAGCGCAGATACGCAGTATTTT. Its protein is CSARDLAGATWESADTQYF.

This clonotype was found a few times. The gene calls are TRBV28 and TRBJ2-7, with TRBD2 identical over 9 bases. After removal of 9 bases from V and 1 base from J, the junction contained 10 bases not matched to a gene. Germline CDR1 is MDHEN and CDR2 is SYDVKM. The CDR3 loop spans 15 amino acids. The CDR3 reads CARITRAGGSYEQYF. CDR3 coding DNA: TGTGCCAGGATTACTAGAGCGGGAGGTTCCTACGAGCAGTACTTC.

This clonotype has ten or more counts. The chain links TRBV11-2 to TRBJ2-1; D is ambiguous. The CDR3 loop spans 13 amino acids. V lost 1 base and J lost 9, with 10 bases in between. Germline CDR1 SGHAT, CDR2 FQNNGV. CDR3 residues: CASSLGVLSEQFF. For the CDR3, the DNA is TGTGCCAGCAGCTTAGGTGTGTTGAGTGAGCAGTTCTTC.

This clonotype was detected once. A read error may explain this, as a much larger clone is one base away. This rearrangement joins TRBV5-1 to TRBJ2-7; 7 bases fit TRBD1. Trimming took 5 bases from V and 0 from J; bases not matched to a gene: 14. The V gene's germline CDR1 is SGHRS and CDR2 YFSETQ. This CDR3 has 17 amino acids. This CDR3 is CASRWNSGTEVSYEQYF. CDR3 coding DNA: TGCGCCAGCAGATGGAATTCCGGGACAGAGGTCTCCTACGAGCAGTACTTC.

This chain connects TRBV20-1 to TRBJ2-7, with no clear D. V was shortened by 1 base and J by 5 bases, with 12 bases between the two germline ends. This CDR3 is built from 13 residues. Germline CDR1 DFQATT, CDR2 SNEGSKA (reference sequence). In nucleotides, the CDR3 is TGCAGTGCTAGAGGGCTGTCCTCAGACGAGCAGTACTTC. Protein product: CSARGLSSDEQYF.

Many counts were recorded for this clonotype. The rearrangement uses TRBV7-2 and TRBJ2-1; 14 nucleotides agree with TRBD2. Trimming cost V 5 bases and J 8 bases; bases outside gene matches: 11. Germline assignment: CDR1 SGHTA and CDR2 FQGNSA. CDR3 length: 17 residues. The CDR3 DNA is TGTGCCAGCAGCCCCCGGACTAGCGGGGGGCTTGGGGATGAGCAGTTCTTC. This codes for CASSPRTSGGLGDEQFF.

This clonotype occurred a few times. This chain uses TRBV12-3 or TRBV12-4 with TRBJ2-5; D gene ambiguous. Trimming cost V 1 base and J 0 bases, with 6 bases left between them. The CDR3 sequence is 14 residues long. The CDR3 region has the DNA TGTGCCAGCAGTTTAGTTGGACACCAAGAGACCCAGTACTTC. This sequence encodes CASSLVGHQETQYF.

The chain uses TRBV4-3 and TRBJ2-7; possibly TRBD1 for D (6 bases). CDR1 LGHNA and CDR2 YSLEER come from the germline V gene. The V end lost 1 base, the J end lost 3 bases, and 10 bases lay between the germline ends. CDR3 size: 14 residues. Here the CDR3 reads CASSQVQGFYEQYF. The CDR3 region has the DNA TGCGCCAGCAGCCAAGTACAGGGTTTCTACGAGCAGTACTTC.

A few counts support this clonotype. The V gene is TRBV4-1, the J gene TRBJ2-1; TRBD1 or TRBD2 may be the D gene (5 bases each). V lost 1 base to trimming and J lost 5 bases, with 27 bases between them. CDR3 size: 20 residues. CDR1 MGHRA and CDR2 YSYEKL come from the germline V gene. CDR3 sequence reads: CASSQGGRLTPLPPNNEQFF. For the CDR3, the DNA is TGCGCCAGCAGCCAAGGGGGACGGCTCACTCCCCTTCCTCCCAACAATGAGCAGTTCTTC.

This sequence joins TRBV11-2 and TRBJ2-7; weak D call: TRBD2 (5 bases). The CDR3 loop spans 15 amino acids. The germline V gene has CDR1 SGHAT and CDR2 FQNNGV. V lost 7 bases and J lost 4, with 20 bases in between. The CDR3 reads CASTPGGLAPYEQYF. In DNA form, the CDR3 reads TGTGCCAGCACCCCCGGAGGTTTAGCCCCGTACGAGCAGTACTTC.

This clonotype occurred many times. J is TRBJ2-3 and V is TRBV29-1; the D is unclear. This CDR3 region has 13 residues. V lost 5 bases to trimming and J lost 0 bases, with 9 bases between them. CDR1 and CDR2 (germline): SQVTM, ANQGSEA. The CDR3 here is CSVLTFSTDTQYF. The CDR3 coding sequence is TGCAGCGTTCTCACTTTTAGCACAGATACGCAGTATTTT.

This clonotype was observed a handful of times. J is TRBJ2-2 and V is TRBV9; D is ambiguous. The germline V gene has CDR1 SGDLS and CDR2 YYNGEE. The CDR3 spans 16 residues. V lost 1 base, J lost 1 base, and 11 bases lay in between. The DNA of the CDR3 is TGTGCCAGCAGCGTACGTAGTTCGGGGAACACCGGGGAGCTGTTTTTT. Encoded protein: CASSVRSSGNTGELFF.

This clonotype has a handful of counts. The V and J genes are TRBV21-1 and TRBJ2-6; the table's D call, TRBD1, was not checked against the DNA. TRBV21-1 is a pseudogene. The CDR3 contains 19 residues. CDR3 sequence: CASSNTCPTDSSGANVLTF. CDR3 nucleotide sequence: TGTGCCAGCAGTAATACCTGCCCCACGGATAGCTCTGGGGCCAACGTCCTGACTTTC.